This is a list of T cell receptor beta chains from one sample in a study of early T cells in non-severe SARS-CoV-2 infection. TCRdb itself ran the 5' RACE reads through MiXCR, one entry per CDR3 protein. The sample holds approximately 98,000 distinct CDR3 sequences; 9.5% to 13% are singletons and the top ten take 3% to 3.5%. Sequences were obtained from whole blood. The receptors stem from an adult who was a healthcare worker with PCR-confirmed SARS-CoV-2 infection or an uninfected control (not recorded which). CDR3s include the opening cysteine and the closing phenylalanine or tryptophan. D genes are given only for firm matches. For some rows the clone size is stated as once, few or many, or as a class when expanded; others skip it.

D gene	clone size	V gene	J gene	CDR3 protein	CDR3 DNA
.	few	TRBV6-1	TRBJ1-1	CASIKRVWGDTEAFF	TGTGCCAGCATTAAAAGGGTCTGGGGGGACACTGAAGCTTTCTTT
.	many	TRBV6-1	TRBJ2-6	CASTPLPTSGANVLTF	TGTGCCAGCACCCCACTCCCGACCTCTGGGGCCAACGTCCTGACTTTC
TRBD1	many	TRBV6-1	TRBJ1-5	CASRTTGATNQPQHF	TGTGCCAGCAGGACGACAGGGGCTACCAATCAGCCCCAGCATTTT
.	.	TRBV20-1	TRBJ2-3	CSANPEDTQYF	TGCAGTGCCAACCCCGAGGATACGCAGTATTTT
TRBD2	.	TRBV12-3/TRBV12-4	TRBJ2-3	CASRKSGGSDTQYF	TGTGCCAGCAGGAAGAGCGGGGGATCAGATACGCAGTATTTT
.	few	TRBV6-2/TRBV6-3	TRBJ2-2	CASRPTSSAGELFF	TGTGCCAGCAGGCCGACTAGTTCCGCCGGGGAGCTGTTTTTT
TRBD2	many	TRBV11-2	TRBJ2-1	CASSSRTSGGQIYNEQFF	TGTGCCAGCAGCTCTAGGACTAGCGGGGGACAAATTTACAATGAGCAGTTCTTC
TRBD1	many	TRBV6-4	TRBJ1-2	CASSEEWDREGYGYTF	TGTGCCAGCAGTGAGGAATGGGACAGGGAGGGCTATGGCTACACCTTC
.	many	TRBV7-8	TRBJ2-7	CASSLGTGVTYEQYF	TGTGCCAGCAGCTTAGGGACGGGGGTTACCTACGAGCAGTACTTC
.	many	TRBV12-3/TRBV12-4	TRBJ1-5	CASSPEPRGAQPQHF	TGTGCCAGCAGTCCCGAACCTAGAGGTGCTCAGCCCCAGCATTTT
.	.	TRBV20-1	TRBJ2-5	CSAPSFQDQETQYF	TGCAGTGCCCCCTCCTTTCAGGACCAAGAGACCCAGTACTTC
TRBD1	.	TRBV24-1	TRBJ2-2	CATAFGTGGSTGELFF	TGTGCCACGGCCTTTGGGACAGGGGGCTCCACCGGGGAGCTGTTTTTT
TRBD1	many	TRBV29-1	TRBJ2-1	CSTTGGAAYNEQFF	TGCAGCACCACAGGGGGCGCCGCCTACAATGAGCAGTTCTTC
.	.	TRBV7-8	TRBJ2-5	CASTRLDGQETQYF	TGTGCCAGCACCCGTCTCGACGGCCAAGAGACCCAGTACTTC
.	many	TRBV12-3/TRBV12-4	TRBJ1-2	CASNLDGGGYTF	TGTGCCAGCAACTTGGATGGAGGCGGCTACACCTTC
.	few	TRBV21-1	TRBJ1-2	CASILGSPPRFYDYTF	TGTGCCAGCATCTTGGGGAGTCCGCCACGATTCTACGACTACACCTTC
TRBD2	few	TRBV5-1	TRBJ2-1	CASSLGVAGGPNEQFF	TGCGCCAGCAGCTTAGGAGTAGCGGGGGGTCCCAATGAGCAGTTCTTC
.	few	TRBV3-1	TRBJ1-1	CASSQEDRIYSEAFF	TGTGCCAGCAGCCAAGAGGACAGAATCTACTCGGAAGCTTTCTTT
.	.	TRBV7-9	TRBJ2-7	CASSFPTTGEALYEQYF	TGTGCCAGCAGCTTTCCTACTACAGGGGAGGCCCTCTACGAGCAGTACTTC
TRBD2	many	TRBV7-2	TRBJ2-1	CASSPGLGSYNEQFF	TGTGCCAGCAGCCCCGGACTAGGATCCTACAATGAGCAGTTCTTC
TRBD1	few	TRBV5-5	TRBJ1-2	CASSLQGQNYYGYTF	TGTGCCAGCAGCTTACAGGGACAGAACTACTATGGCTACACCTTC
.	few	TRBV2	TRBJ2-3	CASRRLADTQYF	TGTGCCAGCAGGAGACTAGCAGATACGCAGTATTTT
TRBD2	.	TRBV10-3	TRBJ2-7	CAITRSGGQDEQYF	TGTGCCATCACCAGAAGCGGGGGTCAGGACGAGCAGTACTTC
TRBD2	many	TRBV6-2/TRBV6-3	TRBJ2-2	CASSSQSGANTGELFF	TGTGCCAGCTCATCCCAAAGCGGGGCGAACACCGGGGAGCTGTTTTTT
.	many	TRBV14	TRBJ2-1	CASSQDFFYNEQFF	TGTGCCAGCAGCCAAGACTTCTTCTACAATGAGCAGTTCTTC
TRBD2	few	TRBV9	TRBJ2-1	CASSVLAGEFNEQFF	TGTGCCAGCAGCGTATTGGCGGGGGAGTTCAATGAGCAGTTCTTC
.	few	TRBV20-1	TRBJ2-1	CSATSPTGHEQFF	TGCAGTGCTACCAGCCCGACAGGCCACGAGCAGTTCTTC
.	.	TRBV19	TRBJ2-7	CASSPSPKGATYEQYF	TGTGCCAGTAGTCCCTCCCCCAAAGGGGCGACCTACGAGCAGTACTTC
TRBD2	many	TRBV6-6	TRBJ2-1	CASSFQPGLAGAFLFF	TGTGCCAGCAGTTTCCAGCCGGGACTAGCGGGGGCATTCCTGTTCTTC
.	few	TRBV20-1	TRBJ2-1	CSKGDSYNEQFF	TGCAGCAAGGGGGACTCCTACAATGAGCAGTTCTTC
TRBD1	.	TRBV5-1	TRBJ2-7	CASSFVTGGFYEQYF	TGCGCCAGCAGCTTTGTGACAGGGGGCTTCTACGAGCAGTACTTC
.	.	TRBV18	TRBJ1-5	CASSSGGSNQPQHF	TGTGCCAGCTCGTCCGGAGGGAGCAATCAGCCCCAGCATTTT
.	few	TRBV30	TRBJ1-1	CAWTVENTEAFF	TGTGCCTGGACAGTAGAGAACACTGAAGCTTTCTTT
TRBD1	.	TRBV20-1	TRBJ1-2	CSAAQGALGYTF	TGCAGTGCGGCACAGGGGGCGCTTGGCTACACCTTC
.	few	TRBV20-1	TRBJ1-4	CSARAPGSRDEKLFF	TGCAGTGCTAGAGCCCCAGGGAGTCGGGATGAAAAACTGTTTTTT
.	many	TRBV3-1	TRBJ1-3	CASSQPPGTLKDTIYF	TGTGCCAGCAGCCAACCCCCCGGGACACTAAAGGACACCATATATTTT
TRBD2	few	TRBV20-1	TRBJ2-1	CSANFRLAGGSEQFF	TGCAGTGCTAACTTCAGGCTAGCGGGGGGGAGTGAGCAGTTCTTC
TRBD2	.	TRBV18	TRBJ2-1	CASSTGTSGTSYNEQFF	TGTGCCAGCTCCACCGGGACTAGCGGGACCTCCTACAATGAGCAGTTCTTC
.	few	TRBV10-3	TRBJ2-3	CAISAGTSTDTQYF	TGTGCCATCAGTGCCGGGACTAGCACAGATACGCAGTATTTT
.	many	TRBV9	TRBJ2-5	CASSVGGAPRAETQYF	TGTGCCAGCAGCGTAGGTGGAGCTCCGAGGGCAGAGACCCAGTACTTC
.	many	TRBV3-1	TRBJ1-2	CASSQTQRYGYTF	TGTGCCAGCAGCCAAACGCAACGGTATGGCTACACCTTC
.	few	TRBV5-4	TRBJ2-1	CASSLGARNNEQFF	TGTGCCAGCAGCTTGGGCGCCCGGAACAATGAGCAGTTCTTC
TRBD2	.	TRBV5-6	TRBJ2-1	CVSSSGTRGNEQFF	TGTGTCAGCAGCTCCGGGACTAGGGGGAATGAGCAGTTCTTC
.	few	TRBV21-1	TRBJ2-1	CASSGTELRERSYNEQFF	TGTGCCAGCAGCGGGACGGAACTAAGGGAAAGGTCCTACAATGAGCAGTTCTTC
TRBD1	.	TRBV20-1	TRBJ1-6	CSARQGSSSYNSPLHF	TGCAGTGCCCGACAGGGTTCTAGCTCCTATAATTCACCCCTCCACTTT
.	many	TRBV12-3/TRBV12-4	TRBJ1-5	CASSLQGKVDQPQHF	TGTGCCAGCAGTTTACAGGGGAAAGTTGATCAGCCCCAGCATTTT
.	many	TRBV10-2	TRBJ1-1	CASSEGNTEAFF	TGCGCCAGCAGTGAAGGGAACACTGAAGCTTTCTTT
.	.	TRBV29-1	TRBJ1-3	CSGGGIGNTIYF	TGCAGCGGCGGTGGGATCGGCAACACCATATATTTT
.	many	TRBV20-1	TRBJ2-3	CSARTSSTDTQYF	TGCAGTGCTAGGACATCTAGCACAGATACGCAGTATTTT
.	.	TRBV24-1	TRBJ2-2	CATSDFGHTNTGELFF	TGTGCCACCAGTGATTTTGGCCACACGAACACCGGGGAGCTGTTTTTT
TRBD2	many	TRBV28	TRBJ2-3	CASSLGLGTTHTDTQYF	TGTGCCAGCAGTTTGGGCCTCGGGACTACCCACACAGATACGCAGTATTTT
TRBD2	.	TRBV6-5	TRBJ2-5	CASSLTRTSGQETQYF	TGTGCCAGCAGTCTAACCCGGACTAGCGGACAAGAGACCCAGTACTTC
TRBD2	.	TRBV6-6	TRBJ2-1	CASSWTSGRADEQFF	TGTGCCAGCAGTTGGACTAGCGGGAGGGCCGATGAGCAGTTCTTC
.	many	TRBV19	TRBJ2-1	CASSIVMNEQFF	TGTGCCAGTAGTATAGTAATGAATGAGCAGTTCTTC
.	.	TRBV18	TRBJ1-1	CASSPLRPSPVGMNTEAFF	TGTGCCAGCTCACCACTCAGACCTTCCCCAGTGGGAATGAACACTGAAGCTTTCTTT
.	few	TRBV10-3	TRBJ1-6	CAIRMREEGNSPLHF	TGTGCCATCAGAATGAGGGAGGAGGGTAATTCACCCCTCCACTTT
.	.	TRBV5-4	TRBJ2-4	CASSLSGPLLNIQYF	TGTGCCAGCAGCTTATCGGGACCTCTTTTAAACATTCAGTACTTC
TRBD1	many	TRBV30	TRBJ2-7	CAWARDRSTYEQYF	TGTGCCTGGGCCCGGGACAGGTCTACCTACGAGCAGTACTTC
.	.	TRBV2	TRBJ2-2	CASTGDSGELFF	TGTGCCAGCACAGGGGATTCCGGGGAGCTGTTTTTT